This paragraph covers one T cell receptor (beta chain) sequence. Its antigen remains unknown. The record originates from a study of T cell responses to AZD1222 COVID-19 vaccine. General study points: Clonal diversity was possibly underestimated; the donors were predominantly white British and more often female. After two AZD1222 doses, spike-specific TCR breadth and depth rose versus day 0. The study identified only six AZD1222 recipients as seropositive at baseline. Sampled repertoires all dated from after the peak T cell response.

V lost 6 bases, J lost 0 bases, and 9 bases lay in between. The CDR3 loop spans 14 amino acids. The germline gives CDR1 ENHRY, CDR2 SYGVKD. Libraries were prepared by immunoSEQ multiplex PCR; TCRdb keeps only in-frame clonotypes and omits some of them. Of about 140,000 clones listed, about 90% are singletons. The source was peripheral blood, collected on day 0 of AZD1222 vaccination. The V gene is TRBV10-3, the J gene TRBJ1-3, with D possibly TRBD1 on 5 matching bases. The source of this sequence is an adult in good health. CDR3 nucleotide sequence: TGTGCCATCAGCCAGGGTCGCTCTGGAAACACCATATATTTT. Translating gives CAISQGRSGNTIYF.